The 9 T cell receptor beta chains reported below all come from one sample, sequenced in a study of graft-versus-host responses after intestinal transplantation. Grafts had their tissue processed, releasing intraepithelial and lamina propria lymphocytes. Assay used: immunoSEQ multiplex PCR; TCRdb lists only in-frame clones, some missing. Of just over 15,000 clones listed, around 69% are singletons. Sequences were derived from ileum tissue, sampled 14 days after transplant. The receptors were sampled from a human patient who received an intestinal transplant, so some T cells may come from the graft donor.

This clone has just a few counts. V is TRBV11-2 and J is TRBJ2-5; D may be TRBD1 (5 bases). Germline values: CDR1 SGHAT, CDR2 FQNNGV. Trimming shortened V by 5 bases and J by 9 bases, and 13 bases separated the two germline ends. This CDR3 comprises 12 residues. For the CDR3, the DNA is TGTGCCAGCAGCGAGGCAGGGAATGCCCAGTACTTC. Its protein is CASSEAGNAQYF.

The chain carries TRBV7-6 and TRBJ2-3; a weak D match, TRBD2 (5 bases). The length of the CDR3 is 13 residues. Looked up from germline, CDR1 is SGHVS and CDR2 is FNYEAQ. Trimming left V 4 bases short and J 2 bases short, with 7 bases between. The DNA of the CDR3 is TGTGCCAGCAGCTCTAGCCCCACAGATACGCAGTATTTT. This codes for CASSSSPTDTQYF.

V is TRBV29-1 and J is TRBJ2-1; a weak D match, TRBD2 (6 bases). Trimming took off 8 bases at V and 8 bases at J, with 22 bases between the two ends. Germline lookup yields CDR1 SQVTM and CDR2 ANQGSEA. This CDR3 contains 14 residues. The CDR3 sequence: CSILGGLTSYEQFF. CDR3 DNA: TGCAGCATACTGGGTGGACTAACTAGTTATGAGCAGTTCTTC.

This chain connects TRBV7-3 to TRBJ1-1, with D possibly being TRBD1 (5 bases). CDR3 length: 14 amino acids. Germline V gene lookup returns CDR1 SGHTA and CDR2 FQGTGA. V was shortened by 1 base and J by 3 bases, with 9 bases between the two germline ends. The CDR3 sequence is CASSLIGGDTEAFF. CDR3 sequence (DNA): TGTGCCAGCAGCTTAATTGGAGGGGACACTGAAGCTTTCTTT.

The J gene is TRBJ2-6, the V gene TRBV27; 8 bases map to TRBD2. Germline V gene lookup returns CDR1 MNHEY and CDR2 SMNVEV (reference sequence). The CDR3 extends over 15 amino acids. V dropped 7 bases and J dropped 5; count of bases not matched to a gene: 7. CDR3: CASTPRGGRANVLTF. The CDR3 DNA reads as TGTGCCAGCACCCCTCGGGGGGGCAGGGCCAACGTCCTGACTTTC. The variable domain in full, completed from reference TRBV27 and TRBJ2-6, reads EAQVTQNPRYLITVTGKKLTVTCSQNMNHEYMSWYRQDPGLGLRQIYYSMNVEVTDKGDVPEGYKVSRKEKRNFPLILESPSPNQTSLYFCASTPRGGRANVLTFGAGSRLTVL.

The chain combines TRBV9 with TRBJ1-6; D not resolved. Germline V gene data show CDR1 as SGDLS and CDR2 as YYNGEE. Trimming took 4 bases from V and 9 from J, leaving 17 bases between them. The CDR3 is 15 amino acids. CDR3 DNA sequence: TGTGCCAGCAGCACTCGGACGGCGGCGGGTTCACCCCTCCACTTT. Translated, it gives CASSTRTAAGSPLHF.

The V call is TRBV28, the J call TRBJ2-7, with D uncertain. Looked up from germline, CDR1 is MDHEN and CDR2 is SYDVKM. The CDR3 is 14 amino acids. The V end was cut by 3 bases, the J end by 4 bases, with 13 bases between. In DNA, the CDR3 is TGTGCCAGCAGTTTTTTGCAGGAGCCTTACGAGCAGTACTTC. It encodes CASSFLQEPYEQYF.

The chain carries TRBV7-9 and TRBJ2-1, with TRBD1 identical over 8 bases. CDR3 length equals 15 residues. Trimming at V came to 7 bases and at J to 4 bases, leaving 9 bases not matched to a gene. CDR1 SEHNR and CDR2 FQNEAQ come from the germline V gene (reference sequence). DNA of the CDR3: TGTGCCAGCAAAATAGGACAGGGCGAATACAATGAGCAGTTCTTC. It codes for CASKIGQGEYNEQFF.

The J gene is TRBJ1-5, the V gene TRBV6-5; maybe TRBD1 (6 bases). This CDR3 spans 13 amino acids. The germline V gene has CDR1 MNHEY and CDR2 SVGAGI. V lost 6 bases and J 10 bases, leaving 16 bases between the germline ends. The chain's CDR3 is CASSKAGALPQHF. The CDR3, as DNA: TGTGCCAGCAGCAAGGCAGGGGCGCTCCCCCAGCATTTT.